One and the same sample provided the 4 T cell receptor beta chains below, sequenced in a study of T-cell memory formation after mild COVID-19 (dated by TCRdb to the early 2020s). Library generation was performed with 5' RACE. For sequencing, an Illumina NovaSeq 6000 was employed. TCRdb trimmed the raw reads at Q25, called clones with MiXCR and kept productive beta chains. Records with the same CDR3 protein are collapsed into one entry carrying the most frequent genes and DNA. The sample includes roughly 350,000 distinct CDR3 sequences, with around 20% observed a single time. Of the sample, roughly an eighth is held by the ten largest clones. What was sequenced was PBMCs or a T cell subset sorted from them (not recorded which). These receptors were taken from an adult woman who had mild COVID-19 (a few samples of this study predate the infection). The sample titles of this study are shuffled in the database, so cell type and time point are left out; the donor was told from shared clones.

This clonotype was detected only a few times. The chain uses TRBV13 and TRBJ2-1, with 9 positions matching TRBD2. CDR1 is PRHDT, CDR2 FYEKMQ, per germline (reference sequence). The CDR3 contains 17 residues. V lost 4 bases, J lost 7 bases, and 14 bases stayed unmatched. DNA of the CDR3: TGTGCCAGCAGCTCCTCTCAAGCGGGAGGAACAGGTAATGAGCAGTTCTTC. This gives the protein CASSSSQAGGTGNEQFF.

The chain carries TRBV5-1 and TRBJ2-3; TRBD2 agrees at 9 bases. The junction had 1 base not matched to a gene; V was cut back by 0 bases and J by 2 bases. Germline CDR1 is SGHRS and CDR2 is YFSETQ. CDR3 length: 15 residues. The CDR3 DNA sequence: TGCGCCAGCAGCTTGGGGACTAGCGCCACAGATACGCAGTATTTT. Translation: CASSLGTSATDTQYF.

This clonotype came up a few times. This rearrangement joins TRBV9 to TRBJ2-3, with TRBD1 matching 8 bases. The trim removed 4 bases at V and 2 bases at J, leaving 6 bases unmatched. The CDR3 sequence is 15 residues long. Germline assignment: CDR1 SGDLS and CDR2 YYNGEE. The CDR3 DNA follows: TGTGCCAGCAGCACTCCGACAGGGGACACAGATACGCAGTATTTT. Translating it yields CASSTPTGDTDTQYF.

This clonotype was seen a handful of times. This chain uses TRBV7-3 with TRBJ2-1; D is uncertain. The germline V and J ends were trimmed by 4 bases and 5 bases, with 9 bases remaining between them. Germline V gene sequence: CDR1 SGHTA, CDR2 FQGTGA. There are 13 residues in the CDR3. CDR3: CASSSRPHNEQFF. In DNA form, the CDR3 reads TGTGCCAGCAGCTCTAGGCCCCACAATGAGCAGTTCTTC.